These 3 T cell receptor beta chains were all obtained from the same sample, sequenced in a study of T cells in Graves' hyperthyroidism and ophthalmopathy (dated by TCRdb to about 2019). Library preparation was by multiplex PCR. This sample was sequenced with an Illumina HiSeq 2000. The TCR beta CDR3 regions were amplified from RNA transcripts. The first round of RT-PCR for the TCR CDR3 was performed with the HTBI primer set and the Qiagen OneStep RT-PCR kit. The public reads were quality trimmed at Q25 with fastp and then assembled into clones with MiXCR by TCRdb, keeping productive beta chains. Each CDR3 protein gets just one entry, which takes the most common genes and DNA from the rows behind it. This sample comprises roughly 580,000 distinct CDR3 sequences, 35% to 55% of them detected only once. The top ten clones comprise approximately 8.2% of the sample. The sequenced sample was peripheral blood or thyroid tissue (not recorded which). The receptors stem from a woman between 18 and 29 years old with Graves' hyperthyroidism. Donor details come from another sample of the same person, matched by shared clones.

The chain recombines TRBV6-4 with TRBJ2-7, with 8 positions matching TRBD2. CDR1 MRHNA and CDR2 SNTAGT come from the germline V gene. Trimming cost V 2 bases and J 4 bases; bases outside gene matches: 10. This CDR3 is built from 16 residues. CDR3 sequence reads: CASSDISGNGDYEQYF. Written as DNA, the CDR3 is TGTGCCAGCAGTGACATTAGCGGGAATGGGGATTACGAGCAGTACTTC.

The J gene is TRBJ2-7, the V gene TRBV6-6; possibly TRBD1 for D (6 bases). V lost 5 bases and J 3 bases, leaving 11 bases between the germline ends. Germline loops: CDR1 MNHNY, CDR2 SVGAGI (reference sequence). The CDR3 consists of 13 residues. The CDR3 sequence is CASSALDSYEQYF. CDR3 DNA: TGTGCCAGCAGTGCCCTGGACAGCTACGAGCAGTACTTC.

This clonotype was seen many times. V usage is TRBV7-9 and J usage is TRBJ1-6, with TRBD1 matching over 8 bases. Germline CDR1 SEHNR, CDR2 FQNEAQ (reference sequence). This CDR3 is built from 14 residues. V gave up 5 bases and J gave up 10 bases; unmatched junction bases: 7. The CDR3 nucleotides read TGTGCCAGCAGCCAAGGACAGGGTGCGTCACCCCTCCACTTT. Residues: CASSQGQGASPLHF.